One sample yielded the 22 T cell receptor beta chains listed below, sequenced in a study of siplizumab effects on memory and regulatory T cells. Using immunoSEQ multiplex PCR, the repertoire was profiled, and TCRdb retains in-frame clones only, with some absent. Here the sample spans some 100,000 clones, 93% being singletons. Specimen: CD8+ T cells sorted from blood. The receptors here all came from a human donor in good health.

The J gene is TRBJ2-3, the V gene TRBV7-6; possible D gene TRBD2, 5 bases. V was pared by 5 bases and J by 0 bases, with 12 bases between. This CDR3 spans 15 amino acids. The germline V gene encodes CDR1 SGHVS and CDR2 FNYEAQ. The DNA for the CDR3 is TGTGCCAGCAGCCTCCGCGGGTCTAGCACAGATACGCAGTATTTT. Translated, it gives CASSLRGSSTDTQYF.

V is TRBV14 and J is TRBJ2-3; TRBD2 matches 8 bases. After removal of 1 base from V and 3 bases from J, the junction contained 3 bases not matched to a gene. Germline-derived CDR1 and CDR2 are SGHDN and FVKESK. The CDR3 is 15 residues long. The CDR3 region is CASSQGIAGTDTQYF. The CDR3 DNA is TGTGCCAGCAGCCAAGGCATAGCGGGAACAGATACGCAGTATTTT. Using reference TRBV14 and TRBJ2-3 for the parts outside the CDR3, the full variable domain is EAGVTQFPSHSVIEKGQTVTLRCDPISGHDNLYWYRRVMGKEIKFLLHFVKESKQDESGMPNNRFLAERTGGTYSTLKVQPAELEDSGVYFCASSQGIAGTDTQYFGPGTRLTVL.

In its sample, this clone was seen once. The CDR3 loop reads CASSWDRLGLPQYF. CDR3 DNA: TGTGCCAGCAGCTGGGACAGGCTCGGGTTGCCCCAGTACTTC. The gene calls are TRBV13 and TRBJ2-5; 8 bases are shared with TRBD1. There are 14 residues in the CDR3. Looked up from germline, CDR1 is PRHDT and CDR2 is FYEKMQ (reference sequence). The V gene end was trimmed by 4 bases and the J gene end by 9 bases; junction bases not matched to a gene: 10.

The rearrangement joins TRBV7-2 to TRBJ2-2; 7 nucleotides align to TRBD2. The germline gives CDR1 SGHTA, CDR2 FQGNSA. V was clipped by 5 bases and J by 2 bases; unmatched bases: 11. The CDR3 is 17 amino acids. DNA of the CDR3: TGTGCCAGCAGCCCCGGCCCCGGGACTATTAACACCGGGGAGCTGTTTTTT. As protein: CASSPGPGTINTGELFF.

This chain uses TRBV30 with TRBJ2-7; possible D gene TRBD1, 6 bases. Germline V gives CDR1 GTSNPN, CDR2 SVGIG (reference sequence). The CDR3 is 13 amino acids. Trimming stripped 0 bases from V and 1 base from J, with 7 bases between. CDR3: CAWSVGTSYEQYF. CDR3 nucleotide sequence: TGTGCCTGGAGTGTCGGGACATCCTACGAGCAGTACTTC.

This chain links TRBV29-1 with TRBJ2-2, with D maybe TRBD1 (5 bases). CDR3 size: 15 residues. CDR1 is SQVTM and CDR2 is ANQGSEA in the germline V gene. Here the CDR3 DNA reads TGCACCCCCGAATCGAGGACAAGGAACACCGGGGAGCTGTTTTTT. Protein: CTPESRTRNTGELFF.

The chain recombines TRBV7-9 with TRBJ1-2; 9 bases fit TRBD1. J lost 6 bases, V lost 2 bases, and 10 bases had no gene match. Germline V gene data show CDR1 as SEHNR and CDR2 as FQNEAQ (reference sequence). The CDR3 extends over 16 amino acids. This CDR3 is CASSLLNRGRIDGYTF. The CDR3 DNA reads as TGTGCCAGCAGCTTACTGAACAGGGGGCGAATTGATGGCTACACCTTC.

The rearrangement joins TRBV6-6 to TRBJ1-4, with D uncertain. Per the germline V gene, CDR1 is MNHNY and CDR2 is SVGAGI (reference sequence). The V gene lost 6 bases and the J gene lost 6 bases, with 14 bases spanning the gap. CDR3 length: 14 amino acids. CDR3 DNA sequence: TGTGCCAGCAGCCTCTCTTTAAGGGATGAAAAACTGTTTTTT. Translating it yields CASSLSLRDEKLFF.

Points on this clone: Other DNA sequences of this sample code for an identical CDR3. This chain links TRBV5-6 with TRBJ2-7; D may be TRBD1 or TRBD2 (5 bases each). CDR1 is SGHDT and CDR2 is YYEEEE in the germline V gene. V shed 0 bases and J shed 0 bases, with 7 bases lying between them. This CDR3 is built from 14 residues. DNA of the CDR3: TGTGCCAGCAGCTTGGGGGACGGCTCCTACGAGCAGTACTTC. Protein sequence: CASSLGDGSYEQYF.

This sequence joins TRBV29-1 and TRBJ2-1, with 10 bases identical to TRBD2. This CDR3 has 13 residues. Trimming took 4 bases from V and 13 from J; bases not matched to a gene: 10. CDR1 and CDR2 from the germline V gene are SQVTM and ANQGSEA. The CDR3 sequence is CSVGTGTSVGQFF. CDR3 DNA sequence: TGCAGCGTTGGTACCGGGACTAGCGTCGGCCAGTTCTTC.

CDR3 nucleotides: TGCGCCAGCAGCGGACCAGAAGGGACTAGTATCTACGAGCAGTACTTC. Its protein product is CASSGPEGTSIYEQYF. The chain carries TRBV5-1 and TRBJ2-7; TRBD2 agrees at 8 bases. Germline-derived CDR1 and CDR2 are SGHRS and YFSETQ. V lost 4 bases, J lost 3 bases, and 12 bases stayed unmatched. The CDR3 totals 16 residues. Looking up the rest from reference TRBV5-1 and TRBJ2-7 gives the full variable domain: KAGVTQTPRYLIKTRGQQVTLSCSPISGHRSVSWYQQTPGQGLQFLFEYFSETQRNKGNFPGRFSGRQFSNSRSEMNVSTLELGDSALYLCASSGPEGTSIYEQYFGPGTRLTVT.

The J gene is TRBJ2-3, the V gene TRBV27; the D call may be TRBD1 or TRBD2 (5 bases each). Germline CDR1 is MNHEY and CDR2 is SMNVEV (reference sequence). The CDR3 is 15 amino acids. Trimming took off 0 bases at V and 2 bases at J, with 9 bases between the two ends. Here the CDR3 DNA reads TGTGCCAGCAGTTTATCGAGGGGTTTCACAGATACGCAGTATTTT. This sequence encodes CASSLSRGFTDTQYF.

This chain uses TRBV6-5 with TRBJ1-1, with 8 bases aligning to TRBD1. The junction had 3 bases not matched to a gene; V was cut back by 2 bases and J by 4 bases. Germline CDR1 reads MNHEY; CDR2 reads SVGAGI. This CDR3 has 14 amino acids. CDR3 DNA: TGTGCCAGCAGTTACCCAGGGGGCAGCACTGAAGCTTTCTTT. It is translated as CASSYPGGSTEAFF.

This clone came up many times. The chain joins TRBV14 to TRBJ2-7; D gene ambiguous. Trimming shortened V by 5 bases and J by 4 bases, and 9 bases separated the two germline ends. The CDR3 length is 12 residues. Germline V gives CDR1 SGHDN, CDR2 FVKESK. The CDR3 DNA reads as TGTGCCAGCAGCTACGTGGGATACGAGCAGTACTTC. Its translation is CASSYVGYEQYF.

This clone was recorded only once. The V call is TRBV6-1, the J call TRBJ2-2; 9 bases are shared with TRBD2. The V gene end was trimmed by 8 bases and the J gene end by 4 bases; junction bases not matched to a gene: 2. Germline values: CDR1 MNHNS, CDR2 SASEGT. The CDR3 covers 13 residues. The DNA of the CDR3 is TGTGCCAGCTGGCGGGGGGGCACCGGGGAGCTGTTTTTT. This translates into CASWRGGTGELFF.

The chain couples TRBV29-1 to TRBJ1-3; D perhaps matches TRBD1 (6 bases). Germline V gene data show CDR1 as SQVTM and CDR2 as ANQGSEA. Between the trimmed V and J ends, which lost 0 bases and 0 bases, there was a span of 18 bases. This CDR3 contains 18 residues. The CDR3 nucleotides are TGCAGCGTTGAAGATGGGGGGGCACAGGACCTCTCTGGAAACACCATATATTTT. Encoded protein: CSVEDGGAQDLSGNTIYF.

V and J are TRBV9 and TRBJ2-6; D is unresolved. The CDR3 is 17 residues long. Germline CDR1 reads SGDLS; CDR2 reads YYNGEE. V was pared by 0 bases and J by 0 bases, with 10 bases between. CDR3 region: CASSVALGFSGANVLTF. In DNA form, the CDR3 reads TGTGCCAGCAGCGTAGCTCTGGGGTTCTCTGGGGCCAACGTCCTGACTTTC.

The chain employs TRBV29-1 and TRBJ1-2; D is unclear. Trimming removed 1 base at V and 3 bases at J, with 21 bases between. This CDR3 contains 17 residues. Germline assignment: CDR1 SQVTM and CDR2 ANQGSEA. This CDR3 is CSVEGPDQGLGYYGYTF. CDR3 coding DNA: TGCAGCGTTGAAGGTCCCGACCAAGGGTTGGGATACTATGGCTACACCTTC.

The rearrangement uses TRBV6-5 and TRBJ2-4; the D call may be TRBD1 or TRBD2 (5 bases each). In germline, CDR1 is MNHEY, CDR2 SVGAGI. V was shortened by 5 bases and J by 6 bases, with 14 bases between the two germline ends. The CDR3 has 14 residues. CDR3 region: CASSPGTNTNIQYF. The DNA for the CDR3 is TGTGCCAGCAGTCCCGGGACGAATACAAACATTCAGTACTTC.

The chain employs TRBV11-2 and TRBJ1-6, with D uncertain. Trimming stripped 1 base from V and 9 bases from J, with 13 bases between. This CDR3 spans 15 amino acids. The germline gives CDR1 SGHAT, CDR2 FQNNGV. In DNA, the CDR3 is TGTGCCAGCAGCTTAGCAGCCCGGGATTCTTCACCCCTCCACTTT. Residues: CASSLAARDSSPLHF.

This chain links TRBV19 with TRBJ1-6, with a weak D call TRBD1 (6 bases). Trimming removed 11 bases at V and 4 bases at J, with 15 bases between. Germline loops: CDR1 LNHDA, CDR2 SQIVND (reference sequence). The CDR3 extends over 14 amino acids. The CDR3, as DNA: TGTGCCGGGGGAGGGGACAAATATAATTCACCCCTCCACTTT. The encoded protein is CAGGGDKYNSPLHF.

The V and J genes are TRBV7-6 and TRBJ1-1; D is undetermined. V gave up 3 bases and J gave up 2 bases, with 10 bases separating them. Germline loops: CDR1 SGHVS, CDR2 FNYEAQ. The CDR3 is 14 amino acids. CDR3 residues: CASSFDAINTEAFF. The DNA of the CDR3 is TGTGCCAGCAGCTTTGACGCAATCAACACTGAAGCTTTCTTT.